The next 8 T cell receptor beta chains were all read from a single sample in a study of T-cell reconstitution after alpha-beta-depleted transplantation in children. For TCRbeta, the library was prepared with unique molecular identifiers. TCRdb reanalysed the PCR reads using MiXCR and keeps one entry per CDR3 protein. The profile covers hundreds of thousands of distinct CDR3 sequences, with around 13% appearing a single time and 0.79% taken by the ten largest. The starting material was PBMCs, obtained before TCRalphabeta/CD19-depleted stem cell transplant. The source is a girl aged 2 to 9 with congenital amegakaryocytic thrombocytopenia, due to receive a stem cell transplant.

This clonotype has just a few counts. The CDR3 sequence: CASRPIRDGAYEQYF. DNA for the CDR3: TGCGCCAGCAGACCTATCCGGGACGGAGCCTACGAGCAGTACTTC. The chain joins TRBV5-1 to TRBJ2-7, with D perhaps TRBD1 or TRBD2 (5 bases each). Trimming left V 5 bases short and J 2 bases short, with 17 bases between. The CDR3 has 15 residues. Germline CDR1 SGHRS, CDR2 YFSETQ.

In its sample, this clonotype was seen a few times. The chain carries TRBV7-2 and TRBJ2-7; weak D call: TRBD1 (6 bases). V was clipped by 3 bases and J by 3 bases, with 12 bases between them. CDR1 is SGHTA, CDR2 FQGNSA, per germline. The CDR3 has 14 amino acids. CDR3 DNA: TGTGCCAGCAGCTTGAGTCGGGACAACTACGAGCAGTACTTC. This sequence encodes CASSLSRDNYEQYF.

This chain uses TRBV15 with TRBJ2-6; no clear D gene. The germline V gene has CDR1 LNHNV and CDR2 YYDKDF (reference sequence). V was trimmed by 3 bases and J by 3 bases, leaving 6 bases between them. CDR3 length equals 14 residues. In DNA form, the CDR3 reads TGTGCCACCAGCAGCAGGAATGGGGCCAACGTCCTGACTTTC. Its translation: CATSSRNGANVLTF.

This clonotype was observed at least ten times. The V gene is TRBV20-1, the J gene TRBJ2-7; D might be TRBD1 (5 bases). Trimming took off 0 bases at V and 3 bases at J, with 9 bases between the two ends. The CDR3 is made up of 13 amino acids. In germline, CDR1 is DFQATT, CDR2 SNEGSKA (reference sequence). CDR3 coding DNA: TGCAGTGCTAGAGATCTCCAGGGCTACGAGCAGTACTTC. Its translation is CSARDLQGYEQYF.

In its sample, this clonotype was seen many times. V gene TRBV7-7 combines with J gene TRBJ2-3; D remains unclear. V lost 2 bases, J lost 5 bases, and 8 bases lay in between. The CDR3 is 13 amino acids. The germline V gene has CDR1 SSHAT and CDR2 FNYEAQ (reference sequence). CDR3 sequence: CASSLSVLDTQYF. The CDR3 bases are TGTGCCAGCAGCTTATCGGTTCTAGATACGCAGTATTTT. Based on the CDR3 plus reference TRBV7-7 and TRBJ2-3, the full variable domain is GAGVSQSPRYKVTKRGQDVTLRCDPISSHATLYWYQQALGQGPEFLTYFNYEAQPDKSGLPSDRFSAERPEGSISTLTIQRTEQRDSAMYRCASSLSVLDTQYFGPGTRLTVL.

J is TRBJ2-7 and V is TRBV5-1, with 12 bases matching TRBD2. Germline values: CDR1 SGHRS, CDR2 YFSETQ. The CDR3 runs 16 residues. The V segment lost 4 bases and the J segment 3 bases; nucleotides outside the gene matches: 8. The CDR3 DNA is TGCGCCAGCAGCATAACTAGCGGGAGGACTCTCTACGAGCAGTACTTC. Protein: CASSITSGRTLYEQYF.

This clonotype was found many times. The V call is TRBV7-2, the J call TRBJ2-5; D is ambiguous. This CDR3 comprises 16 residues. CDR1 and CDR2 (germline): SGHTA, FQGNSA. V lost 3 bases, J lost 5 bases, and 19 bases lay in between. CDR3 sequence (DNA): TGTGCCAGCAGCTTTGGAGCAAAAAAATTCGACGAGACCCAGTACTTC. The encoded protein is CASSFGAKKFDETQYF.

The chain recombines TRBV7-3 with TRBJ2-3; D may be TRBD2 (5 bases). The germline V gene has CDR1 SGHTA and CDR2 FQGTGA. CDR3 length: 15 amino acids. Trimming cost V 5 bases and J 6 bases, with 18 bases left between them. CDR3 nucleotides: TGTGCCAGCAGCGCCTCTGCCTCTTCGGGGGATACGCAGTATTTT. This encodes CASSASASSGDTQYF.